Listed here are 4 T cell receptor beta chains from one sample, sequenced in a study of T cell responses to AZD1222 COVID-19 vaccine. Data came from immunoSEQ multiplex PCR; TCRdb stores just in-frame clones and leaves some out. The top ten clones hold 2.8% of a sample with about 97,000 clones, about 88% of them seen once. Sample: peripheral blood, taken on day 0 of AZD1222 vaccination. The receptors shown here come from an adult in good health.

The chain's CDR3 is CASSWDSADFRSPLHF. The CDR3 DNA follows: TGTGCCAGCAGCTGGGACAGCGCGGATTTTCGTTCACCCCTCCACTTT. This chain links TRBV7-2 with TRBJ1-6; 7 nucleotides agree with TRBD1. CDR3 length: 16 amino acids. Germline V gene data show CDR1 as SGHTA and CDR2 as FQGNSA. V gave up 4 bases and J gave up 9 bases; unmatched junction bases: 12.

The V call is TRBV2, the J call TRBJ1-6, with D possibly matching TRBD1 (5 bases). Germline CDR1 SNHLY, CDR2 FYNNEI. V was trimmed by 7 bases and J by 9 bases, leaving 13 bases between them. This CDR3 has 13 amino acids. CDR3 bases: TGTGCCAGCATGGCCAGGGCTGCTTCACCCCTCCACTTT. It yields the protein CASMARAASPLHF.

V and J are TRBV2 and TRBJ1-1; D is uncertain. The V gene lost 10 bases and the J gene lost 3 bases, with 6 bases spanning the gap. Germline loops: CDR1 SNHLY, CDR2 FYNNEI. The CDR3 is made up of 10 amino acids. The DNA for the CDR3 is TGTGCCACCGGGGACACTGAAGCTTTCTTT. This encodes CATGDTEAFF.

The chain combines TRBV24-1 with TRBJ1-3; 8 bases fit TRBD1. Germline values: CDR1 KGHDR, CDR2 SFDVKD. The CDR3 has 17 amino acids. V dropped 4 bases and J dropped 4; count of bases not matched to a gene: 11. CDR3 in amino acids: CATSDLDRELCGNTIYF. In DNA form, the CDR3 reads TGTGCCACCAGTGACCTGGACAGGGAGCTATGCGGAAACACCATATATTTT.